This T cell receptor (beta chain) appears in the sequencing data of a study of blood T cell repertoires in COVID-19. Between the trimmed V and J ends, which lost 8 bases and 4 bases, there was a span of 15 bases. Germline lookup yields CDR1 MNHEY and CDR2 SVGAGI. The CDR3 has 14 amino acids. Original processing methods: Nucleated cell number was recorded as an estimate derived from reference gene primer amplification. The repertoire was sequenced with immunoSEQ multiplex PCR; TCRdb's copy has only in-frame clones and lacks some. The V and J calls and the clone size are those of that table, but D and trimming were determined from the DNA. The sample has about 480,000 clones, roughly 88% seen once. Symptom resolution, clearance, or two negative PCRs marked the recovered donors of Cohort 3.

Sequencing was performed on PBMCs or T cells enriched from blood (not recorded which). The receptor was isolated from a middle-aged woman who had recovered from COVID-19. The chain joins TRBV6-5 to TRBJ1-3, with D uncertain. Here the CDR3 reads CASGLSWAGNTIYF. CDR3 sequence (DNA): TGTGCCAGCGGACTGAGTTGGGCCGGAAACACCATATATTTT.